These 26 T cell receptor beta chains came from one sample sequenced in a study of EBV T-cell therapy then PD-1 blockade in nasopharyngeal carcinoma. Produced via immunoSEQ multiplex PCR; TCRdb's table is partial and in-frame only. The table includes under 20,000 clones, 84% detected once. The treatment denotes: AdE1-LMPpoly-expanded autologous EBV-specific T-cell therapy followed by anti-PD-1 nivolumab. Their target antigens are unknown. The sequences come from CD8+ T cells from blood, collected around day 33 from a patient whose treatment included autologous EBV-specific T cells and nivolumab. The receptors here all came from a man aged 40-50 years with nasopharyngeal carcinoma.

The rearrangement uses TRBV19 and TRBJ1-6; possible D gene TRBD1, 5 bases. V dropped 3 bases and J dropped 10 bases, with 13 bases sitting between them. The CDR3 has 14 residues. Germline loops: CDR1 LNHDA, CDR2 SQIVND (reference sequence). Written as DNA, the CDR3 is TGTGCCAGTAGTATTCAGGGAATGGGGTCACCCCTCCACTTT. Translated: CASSIQGMGSPLHF. The whole variable domain, remainder taken from reference TRBV19 and TRBJ1-6, is DGGITQSPKYLFRKEGQNVTLSCEQNLNHDAMYWYRQDPGQGLRLIYYSQIVNDFQKGDIAEGYSVSREKKESFPLTVTSAQKNPTAFYLCASSIQGMGSPLHFGNGTRLTVT.

The V gene is TRBV7-2, the J gene TRBJ2-7, with D unresolved. V lost 4 bases and J lost 3, with 16 bases in between. The length of the CDR3 is 15 residues. Germline CDR1 is SGHTA and CDR2 is FQGNSA. CDR3 region: CASSSSPSVSYEQYF. CDR3 nucleotides: TGTGCCAGCAGCTCGAGCCCCTCCGTAAGCTACGAGCAGTACTTC.

The J gene is TRBJ2-2, the V gene TRBV13, with a weak D call TRBD1 (6 bases). V gave up 3 bases and J gave up 6 bases, with 8 bases separating them. Germline CDR1 is PRHDT and CDR2 is FYEKMQ (reference sequence). The CDR3 covers 13 residues. CDR3 in amino acids: CASSFAGAGELFF. CDR3 bases: TGTGCCAGCAGCTTCGCAGGGGCCGGGGAGCTGTTTTTT.

The chain is built from TRBV14 and TRBJ2-7; perhaps TRBD2 as D (8 bases). Per the germline V gene, CDR1 is SGHDN and CDR2 is FVKESK. There are 16 residues in the CDR3. Trimming pared 4 bases from V and 2 bases from J, leaving 18 bases between. The CDR3 reads CASSRVTGTRAYEQYF. The CDR3 region has the DNA TGTGCCAGCAGCCGGGTGACAGGGACTAGGGCCTACGAGCAGTACTTC.

The chain carries TRBV9 and TRBJ2-1; 8 bases align to TRBD1. With 3 bases clipped from V and 4 bases from J, the junction kept 6 bases outside the gene matches. The CDR3 consists of 15 residues. Germline V gene data show CDR1 as SGDLS and CDR2 as YYNGEE. This CDR3 reads CASSARGQGYNEQFF. The CDR3, as DNA: TGTGCCAGCAGCGCCCGAGGACAGGGTTACAATGAGCAGTTCTTC.

This sequence joins TRBV2 and TRBJ1-4, with TRBD1 matching 11 bases. The CDR3 is 13 amino acids. Germline assignment: CDR1 SNHLY and CDR2 FYNNEI. The J segment lost 8 bases and the V segment lost 10 bases, leaving 6 bases of the junction unmatched. Here the CDR3 DNA reads TGTGCCACTCCGGGACAGGGGGGAGAAAAACTGTTTTTT. Its protein is CATPGQGGEKLFF.

In this sample, this clone turned up once. The genes are TRBV10-3 and TRBJ2-7; 9 bases are a match to TRBD1. The junction had 0 bases not matched to a gene; V was cut back by 8 bases and J by 4 bases. Germline loops: CDR1 ENHRY, CDR2 SYGVKD. The CDR3 length is 11 residues. The CDR3 region has the DNA TGTGCCATCGGGACAGGGTACGAGCAGTACTTC. Protein product: CAIGTGYEQYF.

V usage is TRBV6-4 and J usage is TRBJ2-3; 11 bases are shared with TRBD2. The CDR3 is made up of 17 amino acids. The V segment lost 3 bases and the J segment 6 bases; nucleotides outside the gene matches: 11. Per germline, CDR1 MRHNA and CDR2 SNTAGT. The CDR3 bases are TGTGCCAGCAGTGAGGCATCTACTAGCGGGGGTGCGGATACGCAGTATTTT. Residues: CASSEASTSGGADTQYF.

CDR3 in amino acids: CASRVDRVGNQPQHF. For the CDR3, the DNA is TGTGCCAGCAGGGTGGACAGGGTAGGCAATCAGCCCCAGCATTTT. The genes are TRBV6-6 and TRBJ1-5, with TRBD1 matching over 8 bases. V shed 6 bases, J shed 2 bases, and the junction held 6 bases outside the gene matches. This CDR3 comprises 15 residues. Per germline, CDR1 MNHNY and CDR2 SVGAGI (reference sequence).

The chain joins TRBV7-9 to TRBJ1-1; D is perhaps TRBD1 (6 bases). Trimming pared 1 base from V and 4 bases from J, leaving 10 bases between. CDR1 is SEHNR, CDR2 FQNEAQ, per germline (reference sequence). This CDR3 region has 14 residues. Here the CDR3 DNA reads TGTGCCAGCAGCTTAGTGGTAGGGGGCACTGAAGCTTTCTTT. This gives the protein CASSLVVGGTEAFF.

The rearrangement uses TRBV6-6 and TRBJ2-5, with 7 bases that match TRBD1. V lost 0 bases and J lost 5; bases outside the gene matches: 0. Germline CDR1 is MNHNY and CDR2 is SVGAGI (reference sequence). CDR3 length: 13 residues. This CDR3 is CASSYSRGETQYF. CDR3 nucleotides: TGTGCCAGCAGTTACTCCAGGGGGGAGACCCAGTACTTC.

This chain links TRBV28 with TRBJ2-5; TRBD2 is a possible D gene (6 bases). The CDR3 sequence is 14 residues long. Germline V gene lookup returns CDR1 MDHEN and CDR2 SYDVKM. V was clipped by 9 bases and J by 2 bases, with 16 bases between them. The DNA for the CDR3 is TGTGCCAGTCACCCGGGACTCCTTCAAGAGACCCAGTACTTC. Translation gives CASHPGLLQETQYF.

The chain couples TRBV4-1 to TRBJ2-2; D is possibly TRBD1 (5 bases). V lost 1 base and J lost 5, with 14 bases in between. The CDR3 totals 16 residues. CDR1 is MGHRA, CDR2 YSYEKL, per germline. The CDR3 nucleotides read TGCGCCAGCAGCCAAGCAAAGGGGAAGGGGACCGGGGAGCTGTTTTTT. This codes for CASSQAKGKGTGELFF.

The CDR3 DNA reads as TGCGCCAGCAGCCAAGAAGCGGCTCTTGGCCAAGAGACCCAGTACTTC. Protein product: CASSQEAALGQETQYF. The chain is built from TRBV4-1 and TRBJ2-5; tentative D call: TRBD2 (5 bases). Looked up from germline, CDR1 is MGHRA and CDR2 is YSYEKL. V was pared by 0 bases and J by 1 base, with 12 bases between. The CDR3 has 16 residues.

The chain carries TRBV9 and TRBJ1-5, with D uncertain. The CDR3 totals 13 residues. Trimming stripped 0 bases from V and 7 bases from J, with 8 bases between. CDR1 SGDLS and CDR2 YYNGEE come from the germline V gene. This CDR3 is CASSVGGWQPQHF. The DNA of the CDR3 is TGTGCCAGCAGCGTAGGCGGGTGGCAGCCCCAGCATTTT.

This clone was observed a handful of times. The genes are TRBV4-1 and TRBJ1-1; 9 bases are a match to TRBD1. Germline assignment: CDR1 MGHRA and CDR2 YSYEKL. This CDR3 is built from 18 residues. V lost 4 bases and J lost 4; bases outside the gene matches: 16. The CDR3 DNA sequence: TGCGCCAGCAGCCTGACACCGGGACAGGGTAGGGTGGGCACTGAAGCTTTCTTT. This translates into CASSLTPGQGRVGTEAFF.

J is TRBJ2-1 and V is TRBV4-1, with D perhaps TRBD1 (5 bases). V was pared by 2 bases and J by 10 bases, with 12 bases between. CDR3 length: 13 residues. Germline V gene sequence: CDR1 MGHRA, CDR2 YSYEKL. DNA for the CDR3: TGCGCCAGCAGCCAATCAGGGCGCTACGAGCAGTTCTTC. It specifies CASSQSGRYEQFF.

This chain connects TRBV4-1 to TRBJ2-2, with a tentative D call TRBD2 (5 bases). The V end lost 1 base, the J end lost 0 bases, and 6 bases lay between the germline ends. CDR1 MGHRA and CDR2 YSYEKL come from the germline V gene. This CDR3 contains 15 residues. CDR3 DNA sequence: TGCGCCAGCAGCCAAGGAGGGACGAACACCGGGGAGCTGTTTTTT. It is translated as CASSQGGTNTGELFF.

The chain joins TRBV19 to TRBJ1-5; D not resolved. Trimming cost V 5 bases and J 1 base, with 21 bases left between them. Germline CDR1 reads LNHDA; CDR2 reads SQIVND (reference sequence). CDR3 length: 18 residues. CDR3 bases: TGTGCCAGTAGTTCCCGACGGGGAGTGGGCATAAGCAATCAGCCCCAGCATTTT. It translates to CASSSRRGVGISNQPQHF.

V usage is TRBV2 and J usage is TRBJ1-2; D is possibly TRBD1 (5 bases). The CDR3 is made up of 15 amino acids. The V end lost 6 bases, the J end lost 7 bases, and 21 bases lay between the germline ends. CDR1 and CDR2 (germline): SNHLY, FYNNEI. The CDR3 bases are TGTGCCAGCAGAGTGGGAGGGGCCCTCCTCGGTGGCTACACCTTC. Its protein product is CASRVGGALLGGYTF.

This clone was observed a handful of times. The CDR3 DNA reads TGTGCCAGCAGTCTACAGGGGGCCTCGGAGACCCAGTACTTC. It is translated as CASSLQGASETQYF. This sequence joins TRBV7-9 and TRBJ2-5; TRBD1 matches at 9 bases. Germline V gives CDR1 SEHNR, CDR2 FQNEAQ (reference sequence). The ends lost 6 bases at V and 5 bases at J; junction bases unmatched: 7. The CDR3 covers 14 residues.

The V call is TRBV7-9, the J call TRBJ2-2; D is unclear. CDR1 SEHNR and CDR2 FQNEAQ come from the germline V gene (reference sequence). The CDR3 sequence is 13 residues long. V dropped 0 bases and J dropped 3 bases, with 2 bases sitting between them. CDR3 region: CASSLAYTGELFF. CDR3 sequence (DNA): TGTGCCAGCAGCTTAGCGTACACCGGGGAGCTGTTTTTT.

CDR3 sequence (DNA): TGCAGCGTTTTTAACAGGGAAAGGAGGGACGAAGCTTTCTTT. Translated: CSVFNRERRDEAFF. The rearrangement joins TRBV29-1 to TRBJ1-1; tentative D call: TRBD1 (6 bases). V gave up 5 bases and J gave up 8 bases, with 21 bases separating them. CDR3 size: 14 residues. CDR1 and CDR2 from the germline V gene are SQVTM and ANQGSEA. Combining the CDR3 with reference TRBV29-1 and TRBJ1-1 gives the whole variable domain SAVISQKPSRDICQRGTSLTIQCQVDSQVTMMFWYRQQPGQSLTLIATANQGSEATYESGFVIDKFPISRPNLTFSTLTVSNMSPEDSSIYLCSVFNRERRDEAFFGQGTRLTVV.

V usage is TRBV6-5 and J usage is TRBJ1-2; TRBD1 agrees at 8 bases. The CDR3 length is 15 residues. Germline assignment: CDR1 MNHEY and CDR2 SVGAGI. The V gene end was trimmed by 6 bases and the J gene end by 6 bases; junction bases not matched to a gene: 12. In DNA, the CDR3 is TGTGCCAGCAGCCCCTTGATCACAGGGGGGGATGGCTACACCTTC. It specifies CASSPLITGGDGYTF.

The chain recombines TRBV6-5 with TRBJ2-7, with D unclear. Trimming pared 4 bases from V and 4 bases from J, leaving 17 bases between. CDR1 MNHEY and CDR2 SVGAGI come from the germline V gene. CDR3 length: 15 amino acids. The CDR3 spells CASSSSGGEFYEQYF. CDR3 in DNA: TGTGCCAGCAGTTCGTCCGGTGGGGAATTTTACGAGCAGTACTTC.

This clone was found a few times. The chain recombines TRBV7-9 with TRBJ1-5; D gene uncertain. In germline, CDR1 is SEHNR, CDR2 FQNEAQ (reference sequence). The CDR3 extends over 13 amino acids. Trimming cost V 1 base and J 0 bases, with 1 base left between them. In DNA, the CDR3 is TGTGCCAGCAGCTTAGATAGCAATCAGCCCCAGCATTTT. It yields the protein CASSLDSNQPQHF.